The 16 T cell receptor beta chains listed next were all sequenced from one sample in a study of cytomegalovirus exposure and HLA in healthy donors. Primers: 60 Vbeta forward and 13 Jbeta reverse. Some clones are missing from TCRdb's copy, which holds only in-frame ones; the method was immunoSEQ multiplex PCR. The sample holds some 120,000 clones, 75% to 85% seen once. The sequenced sample consisted of PBMCs. The receptors shown here come from a young man in good health and CMV-seronegative.

The chain links TRBV5-8 to TRBJ2-6; D is undetermined. CDR1 is SGHTS and CDR2 is YDEGEE in the germline V gene. The CDR3 is 14 residues long. Trimming cost V 4 bases and J 4 bases, with 9 bases left between them. The CDR3 sequence: CASSPTVGANVLTF. Written as DNA, the CDR3 is TGTGCCAGCAGCCCCACGGTCGGGGCCAACGTCCTGACTTTC.

This chain joins TRBV28 and TRBJ2-7; a possible D gene is TRBD2 (5 bases). The V gene's germline CDR1 is MDHEN and CDR2 SYDVKM. This CDR3 is 11 amino acids long. Trimming took 7 bases from V and 3 from J, leaving 7 bases between them. CDR3 coding DNA: TGTGCCAGCATACGGGGCTACGAGCAGTACTTC. Protein: CASIRGYEQYF.

The chain employs TRBV10-1 and TRBJ1-1; 8 bases agree with TRBD1. This CDR3 is built from 14 residues. Germline CDR1 and CDR2: WNHNN and SYGVQD (reference sequence). V lost 4 bases to trimming and J lost 5 bases; unmatched junction nucleotides: 6. The CDR3 nucleotides read TGCGCCAGCAGTGCCTACAGGGGGGCGACTGAAGCTTTCTTT. Translated, it gives CASSAYRGATEAFF.

This clone was picked up a small number of times. The chain links TRBV10-3 to TRBJ1-1; 7 bases agree with TRBD1. V was clipped by 6 bases and J by 1 base; unmatched bases: 2. Germline V gene sequence: CDR1 ENHRY, CDR2 SYGVKD. This CDR3 spans 13 amino acids. The CDR3, as DNA: TGTGCCATCAGACAGGGGAGGAACACTGAAGCTTTCTTT. Its translation: CAIRQGRNTEAFF.

V and J are TRBV19 and TRBJ1-1; 10 bases are shared with TRBD1. Germline-derived CDR1 and CDR2 are LNHDA and SQIVND (reference sequence). This CDR3 comprises 14 residues. V lost 5 bases, J lost 5 bases, and 5 bases stayed unmatched. The CDR3 reads CASSRQGAWTEAFF. CDR3 DNA sequence: TGTGCCAGTAGTCGACAGGGGGCTTGGACTGAAGCTTTCTTT.

This chain connects TRBV6-5 to TRBJ2-1; 7 bases are shared with TRBD2. With V trimmed by 3 bases and J by 9 bases, 11 bases remained unmatched. Germline CDR1 and CDR2: MNHEY and SVGAGI. The CDR3 runs 15 residues. CDR3: CASSYARGSRAEQFF. The DNA of the CDR3 is TGTGCCAGCAGTTATGCCCGCGGGAGTAGGGCTGAGCAGTTCTTC.

This rearrangement joins TRBV6-5 to TRBJ2-7; 8 bases are a match to TRBD1. CDR3 length equals 13 residues. The germline V gene has CDR1 MNHEY and CDR2 SVGAGI. V was clipped by 0 bases and J by 11 bases; unmatched bases: 6. This CDR3 reads CASSYSPKTGEYF. The CDR3 DNA follows: TGTGCCAGCAGTTACTCACCCAAGACAGGGGAGTACTTC.

This chain links TRBV5-1 with TRBJ2-2; TRBD1 aligns across 10 bases. From germline, CDR1 is SGHRS and CDR2 YFSETQ. Trimming took 4 bases from V and 3 from J; bases not matched to a gene: 3. The CDR3 extends over 15 amino acids. The CDR3 region has the DNA TGCGCCAGCAGCGCCGGGACAGGGGACACCGGGGAGCTGTTTTTT. It is translated as CASSAGTGDTGELFF.

CDR3: CSVEVLGAGIYEQYF. Here the CDR3 DNA reads TGCAGCGTTGAAGTTTTAGGGGCGGGGATCTACGAGCAGTACTTC. The V and J genes are TRBV29-1 and TRBJ2-7; possible D gene TRBD2, 6 bases. Trimming cost V 1 base and J 3 bases, with 16 bases left between them. The CDR3 is 15 amino acids. The germline CDR1 and CDR2 sequences are SQVTM and ANQGSEA.

The chain is built from TRBV11-1 and TRBJ2-1; 7 nucleotides match TRBD2. Trimming cost V 8 bases and J 6 bases; bases outside gene matches: 4. In germline, CDR1 is SGHAT, CDR2 FQDESV (reference sequence). This CDR3 spans 12 amino acids. CDR3 DNA: TGTGCCAGCGGGAGGGCCCTCAATGAGCAGTTCTTC. Residues: CASGRALNEQFF. Full variable domain (rest looked up from reference TRBV11-1 and TRBJ2-1): EAEVAQSPRYKITEKSQAVAFWCDPISGHATLYWYRQILGQGPELLVQFQDESVVDDSQLPKDRFSAERLKGVDSTLKIQPAELGDSAMYLCASGRALNEQFFGPGTRLTVL.

This chain joins TRBV7-8 and TRBJ1-2; D unclear. Looked up from germline, CDR1 is SGHVS and CDR2 is FQNEAQ. Trimming removed 5 bases from V and 4 bases from J, with 8 bases in between. This CDR3 comprises 12 residues. CDR3 nucleotide sequence: TGTGCCAGCAGCCCGGGTGGCTATGGCTACACCTTC. Its translation: CASSPGGYGYTF.

Concerning this clone itself: Germline is not matched at one junction end, which may reflect a read error. The chain couples TRBV2 to TRBJ2-4; D remains unclear. This CDR3 spans 13 amino acids. Germline CDR1 reads SNHLY; CDR2 reads FYNNEI. The CDR3 reads CASSEVSQNIQYF. CDR3 sequence (DNA): TGTGCCAGCAGCGAAGTCAGTCAAAACATTCAGTACTTC.

The V and J genes are TRBV5-5 and TRBJ1-1; D gene ambiguous. The germline gives CDR1 SGHKS, CDR2 YYEKEE (reference sequence). CDR3 length: 15 amino acids. V was shortened by 0 bases and J by 1 base, with 10 bases between the two germline ends. The CDR3 sequence: CASSLEGVWNTEAFF. CDR3 DNA: TGTGCCAGCAGCTTGGAAGGAGTATGGAACACTGAAGCTTTCTTT.

This chain connects TRBV11-3 to TRBJ2-5, with D perhaps TRBD1 (7 bases). The CDR3 totals 16 residues. Germline V gene data show CDR1 as SGHNT and CDR2 as YENEEA. V shed 1 base and J shed 2 bases, with 14 bases lying between them. The DNA of the CDR3 is TGTGCCAGCAGCTTAGTCAGGCAGGGGGGACAAGAGACCCAGTACTTC. Translation gives CASSLVRQGGQETQYF.

V usage is TRBV6-1 and J usage is TRBJ2-3; possible D gene TRBD1, 6 bases. CDR3 length equals 14 residues. V was shortened by 5 bases and J by 2 bases, with 11 bases between the two germline ends. Germline loops: CDR1 MNHNS, CDR2 SASEGT. The CDR3 is CASSSRDNTDTQYF. The CDR3, as DNA: TGTGCCAGCAGTAGCCGGGACAACACAGATACGCAGTATTTT.

The chain joins TRBV21-1 to TRBJ2-7; TRBD2, the table's D call, was not compared with the DNA. TRBV21-1 is tagged as a pseudogene. The CDR3 spans 14 residues. CDR3 residues: CASRKPISGYEQYF. The CDR3 coding sequence is TGTGCCAGCAGAAAACCCATTAGCGGTTACGAGCAGTACTTC.